This T cell receptor beta chain was found in a study of response to subunit inactivated influenza vaccine. TCRdb called the RT-PCR reads again in MiXCR, with one record for every CDR3 protein. The repertoire has 710,000 or so distinct CDR3 sequences, approximately 14% of them found once; the top ten carry 11%. This clonotype was observed a handful of times. CDR1 and CDR2 from the germline V gene are SGHRS and YFSETQ. CDR3 length: 15 amino acids. The germline V and J ends were trimmed by 1 base and 3 bases, with 14 bases remaining between them. The sequences come from PBMCs from blood, collected about 12 days after vaccination. J is TRBJ2-7 and V is TRBV5-1, with D perhaps assigned TRBD1 or TRBD2 (5 bases each). This receptor was taken from a man aged 50 to 59 who received an inactivated influenza vaccine. The CDR3 DNA sequence: TGCGCCAGCAGCTTGCTCGGGACGGACGGCTACGAGCAGTACTTC. It is translated as CASSLLGTDGYEQYF.